The rows below give T cell receptor beta chains drawn from one sample of a study of blood T cell repertoires in COVID-19. Clones were read by immunoSEQ multiplex PCR, and TCRdb kept only the in-frame ones, dropping some. Among 70,000 to 90,000 clones listed, about four fifths were seen once. Material: peripheral blood. These receptors all stem from a woman older than 75 with acute or convalescent COVID-19. Each CDR3 is given with its conserved first and last residue. D genes are given only for firm matches. Clone size, where shown, is once, few, many, or a class for clones that have expanded.

d_gene	abundance	j_gene	v_gene	CDR3nt	CDR3aa
TRBD1	-	TRBJ1-3	TRBV5-1	TGCGCCAGCAGCCCCTCGGGACAGGCCCCTGGAAACACCATATATTTT	CASSPSGQAPGNTIYF
TRBD2	once	TRBJ2-3	TRBV27	TGTGCCAGCAGTTTGGTTCTAGCGGGGGGAGGGGATACGCAGTATTTT	CASSLVLAGGGDTQYF
-	-	TRBJ1-1	TRBV6-6	TGTGCCAGCCCACCTAGTCCGAACACTGAAGCTTTCTTT	CASPPSPNTEAFF
-	-	TRBJ1-6	TRBV5-5	TGTGCCAGCAGCTCTGACAGCCCCGTAATCTCCCTCCACTTT	CASSSDSPVISLHF
-	-	TRBJ1-6	TRBV6-1	TGTGCCAGCAGTGAAGCGGGGGGTACCACCCTCCACTTT	CASSEAGGTTLHF
TRBD1	-	TRBJ1-1	TRBV6-5	TGTGCCAGCCGATTCGAGGACAGGGGAGACACTGAAGCTTTCTTT	CASRFEDRGDTEAFF
-	-	TRBJ2-3	TRBV4-1	TGCGCCAGCAGCCAGGAATCGAACCCGGGAGCACTCAGCACAGATACGCAGTATTTT	CASSQESNPGALSTDTQYF
-	-	TRBJ1-1	TRBV5-1	TGCGCCAGCAGCAGGACAGCCCTGAACACTGAAGCTTTCTTT	CASSRTALNTEAFF
-	few	TRBJ1-1	TRBV5-1	TGCGCCAGCAGCACTAATATAAACACTGAAGCTTTCTTT	CASSTNINTEAFF
-	once	TRBJ1-1	TRBV19	TGTGCCAGTAGTATCCAGGTTATGAACACTGAAGCTTTCTTT	CASSIQVMNTEAFF